Below are 2 T cell receptor beta chains sequenced from a single sample in a study of CD8+ T cells in alopecia areata (dated by TCRdb to between 2018 and 2020). Libraries were constructed by the immunoSEQ multiplex PCR assay. To provide template for TCR sequencing, every sample had RNA extracted and reverse transcribed into cDNA. TCRdb obtained this table from immuneACCESS and retained in-frame rearrangements with V and J assigned. These tables miss some clones; where compared with another copy, unresolved V genes account for less than half of the shortfall, and the remainder is unexplained. The sample yields 93,000 or so clones; less than 70% were counted once. The ten largest clones capture 7.5% to 9% of the sample. The sequenced sample was CD4+ T cells sorted from blood. All receptors derive from a human donor in good health.

The sample holds a few counts of this clone. V gene TRBV7-2 combines with J gene TRBJ2-5, with D possibly being TRBD1 (6 bases). The V end was cut by 2 bases, the J end by 4 bases, with 8 bases between. Germline values: CDR1 SGHTA, CDR2 FQGNSA. The CDR3 extends over 13 amino acids. DNA of the CDR3: TGTGCCAGCAGCTTATTGGGGGCAGAGACCCAGTACTTC. It codes for CASSLLGAETQYF. Using reference TRBV7-2 and TRBJ2-5 for the parts outside the CDR3, the full variable domain is GAGVSQSPSNKVTEKGKDVELRCDPISGHTALYWYRQSLGQGLEFLIYFQGNSAPDKSGLPSDRFSAERTGGSVSTLTIQRTQQEDSAVYLCASSLLGAETQYFGPGTRLLVL.

This chain uses TRBV7-9 with TRBJ1-6; the D is unclear. Trimming took off 4 bases at V and 7 bases at J, with 17 bases between the two ends. The CDR3 is 16 residues long. Germline V gene lookup returns CDR1 SEHNR and CDR2 FQNEAQ (reference sequence). CDR3 sequence: CASSSTTRTRNSPLHF. For the CDR3, the DNA is TGTGCCAGCAGCTCTACCACCAGGACGAGGAATTCACCCCTCCACTTT.